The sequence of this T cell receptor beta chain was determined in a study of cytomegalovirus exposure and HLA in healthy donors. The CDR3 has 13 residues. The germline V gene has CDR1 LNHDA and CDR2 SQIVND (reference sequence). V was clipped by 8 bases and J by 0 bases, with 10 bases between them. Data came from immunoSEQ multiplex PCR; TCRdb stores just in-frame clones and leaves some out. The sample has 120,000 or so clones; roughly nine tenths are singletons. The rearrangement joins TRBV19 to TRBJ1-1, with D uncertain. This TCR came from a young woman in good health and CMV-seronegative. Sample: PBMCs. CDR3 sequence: CASSGGLNTEAFF. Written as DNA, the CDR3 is TGTGCCAGTTCGGGAGGATTGAACACTGAAGCTTTCTTT.